This T cell receptor (beta chain) emerged from a study of cytomegalovirus exposure and HLA in healthy donors. The PCR employed 60 Vbeta primers together with 13 Jbeta primers. Some clones are missing from TCRdb's copy, which holds only in-frame ones; the method was immunoSEQ multiplex PCR. The repertoire holds around 120,000 clones, with 81% as singletons. This CDR3 spans 15 amino acids. Trimming took 1 base from V and 7 from J; bases not matched to a gene: 11. Germline values: CDR1 GTSNPN, CDR2 SVGIG (reference sequence). The sample consisted of PBMCs. The chain uses TRBV30 and TRBJ2-7; 9 nucleotides agree with TRBD2. The sequence derives from a woman aged 25 to 39 in good health and CMV-seronegative. This chain's CDR3 is CAWSGLAGARGEQYF. As DNA, the CDR3 is TGTGCCTGGAGTGGTTTAGCGGGAGCGCGGGGGGAGCAGTACTTC.